The text below deals with one T cell receptor (beta chain). Its antigen is unidentified. Trimming removed 6 bases at V and 6 bases at J, with 12 bases between. Germline values: CDR1 ENHRY, CDR2 SYGVKD. This CDR3 region has 13 residues. The sample originates from a study of T cell repertoires in cytomegalovirus infection. Study at large: Public TCR beta signatures provided an indication of both CMV infection and a matching HLA type.

TCRdb re-analysed the reads in MiXCR, keeping a single row per CDR3 protein. The table lists 150,000 to 200,000 distinct CDR3 sequences, 8.5% to 10% of them singletons. Study-level findings and limits: Dominating the ex vivo response were HLA-C-restricted CMV-specific TCR beta clonotypes. Carriers of CMV and the relevant HLA type were discriminated by public TCR beta frequency.

The specimen sequenced was PBMCs. This receptor was taken from a human donor in good health (CMV status not recorded). Some clones in this sample may be carry-over from other donors' samples. This chain joins TRBV10-3 and TRBJ1-5; the D is unclear. This chain's CDR3 is CAISEPWGQPQHF. DNA of the CDR3: TGTGCCATCAGCGAGCCGTGGGGTCAGCCCCAGCATTTT.